Sequencing of this T cell receptor (beta chain) was carried out in a study of blood T cell repertoires in COVID-19. The overall study: Donors in the United States, Italy and Spain gave samples during acute or convalescent COVID-19. T cells, B-cell-depleted T cells, or PBMCs supplied cDNA or gDNA.

The assay was immunoSEQ multiplex PCR, and TCRdb's table has in-frame clones only and misses some. Of 75,000 to 85,000 clones detected, approximately 85% appear once; the ten largest clones hold approximately 11%. The CDR3 contains 15 residues. Trimming took 3 bases from V and 5 from J, leaving 13 bases between them. Germline assignment: CDR1 MNHNS and CDR2 SASEGT. The TCR originated in a man aged 55-75 years with COVID-19, enrolled during active disease. The sequenced material came from peripheral blood. V usage is TRBV6-1 and J usage is TRBJ2-2; TRBD1 might be the D (6 bases). CDR3 sequence reads: CASSEGRGNTGELFF. The CDR3 coding sequence is TGTGCCAGCAGTGAGGGCAGGGGTAATACCGGGGAGCTGTTTTTT.